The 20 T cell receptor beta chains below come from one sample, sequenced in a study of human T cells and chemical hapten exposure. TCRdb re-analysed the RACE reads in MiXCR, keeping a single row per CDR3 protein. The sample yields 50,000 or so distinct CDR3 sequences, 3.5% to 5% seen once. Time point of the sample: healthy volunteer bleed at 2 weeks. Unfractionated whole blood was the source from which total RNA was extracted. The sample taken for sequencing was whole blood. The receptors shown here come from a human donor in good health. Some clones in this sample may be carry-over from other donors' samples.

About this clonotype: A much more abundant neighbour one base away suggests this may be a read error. The CDR3 nucleotides read TGTGCCAGCAGCCCATTGGACGGATCGTACTACGAGCAGTACTTC. Its translation: CASSPLDGSYYEQYF. The rearrangement uses TRBV6-5 and TRBJ2-7; D call uncertain. CDR1 and CDR2 from the germline V gene are MNHEY and SVGAGI. V lost 6 bases and J 3 bases, leaving 18 bases between the germline ends. The CDR3 contains 15 residues.

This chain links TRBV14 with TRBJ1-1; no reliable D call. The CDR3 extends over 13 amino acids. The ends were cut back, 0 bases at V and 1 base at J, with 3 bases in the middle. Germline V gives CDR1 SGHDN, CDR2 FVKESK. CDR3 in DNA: TGTGCCAGCAGCCAAGATTGGAACACTGAAGCTTTCTTT. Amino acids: CASSQDWNTEAFF.

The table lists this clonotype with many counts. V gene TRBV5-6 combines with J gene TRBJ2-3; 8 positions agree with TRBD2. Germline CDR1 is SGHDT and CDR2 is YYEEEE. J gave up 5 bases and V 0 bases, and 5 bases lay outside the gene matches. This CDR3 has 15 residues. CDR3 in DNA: TGTGCCAGCAGCTTGGGGGCGGGAGGCAAAGATACGCAGTATTTT. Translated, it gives CASSLGAGGKDTQYF.

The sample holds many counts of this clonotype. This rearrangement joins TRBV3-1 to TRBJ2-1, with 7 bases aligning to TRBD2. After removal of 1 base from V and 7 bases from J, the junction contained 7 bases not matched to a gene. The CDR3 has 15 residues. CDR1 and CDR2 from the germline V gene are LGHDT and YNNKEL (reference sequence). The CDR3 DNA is TGTGCCAGCAGCCAAGTCGGGAGGCCGCCTAATGAGCAGTTCTTC. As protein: CASSQVGRPPNEQFF.

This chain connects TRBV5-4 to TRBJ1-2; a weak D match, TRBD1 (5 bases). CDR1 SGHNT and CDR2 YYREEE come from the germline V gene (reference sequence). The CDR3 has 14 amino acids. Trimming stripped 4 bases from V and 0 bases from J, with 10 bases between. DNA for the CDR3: TGTGCCAGCAGCCGGACACTCTCTAACTATGGCTACACCTTC. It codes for CASSRTLSNYGYTF.

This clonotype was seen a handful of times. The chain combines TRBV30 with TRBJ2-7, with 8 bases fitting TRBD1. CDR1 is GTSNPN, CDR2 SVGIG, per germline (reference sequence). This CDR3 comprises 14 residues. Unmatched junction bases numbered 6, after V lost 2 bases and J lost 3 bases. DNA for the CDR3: TGTGCCTGGAGTATCGGGACAGGTCTCTACGAGCAGTACTTC. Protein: CAWSIGTGLYEQYF.

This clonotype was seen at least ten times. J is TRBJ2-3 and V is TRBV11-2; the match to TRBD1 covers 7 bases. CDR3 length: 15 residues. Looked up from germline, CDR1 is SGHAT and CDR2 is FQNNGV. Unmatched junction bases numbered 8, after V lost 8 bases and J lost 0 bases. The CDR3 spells CASRSYRGSTDTQYF. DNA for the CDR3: TGTGCCAGCCGATCGTACAGGGGAAGCACAGATACGCAGTATTTT.

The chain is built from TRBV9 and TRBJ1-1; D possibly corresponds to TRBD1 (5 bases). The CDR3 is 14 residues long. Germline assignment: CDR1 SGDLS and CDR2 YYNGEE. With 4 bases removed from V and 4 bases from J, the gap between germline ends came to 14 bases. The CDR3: CASSFREIGTEAFF. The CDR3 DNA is TGTGCCAGCAGCTTCAGGGAGATCGGCACTGAAGCTTTCTTT.

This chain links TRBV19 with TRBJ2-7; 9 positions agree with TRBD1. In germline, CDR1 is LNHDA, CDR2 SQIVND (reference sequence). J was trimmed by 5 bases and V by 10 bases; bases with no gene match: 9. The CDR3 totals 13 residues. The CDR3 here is CAIGTGGVDEQYF. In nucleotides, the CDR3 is TGTGCCATCGGAACAGGGGGCGTCGACGAGCAGTACTTC.

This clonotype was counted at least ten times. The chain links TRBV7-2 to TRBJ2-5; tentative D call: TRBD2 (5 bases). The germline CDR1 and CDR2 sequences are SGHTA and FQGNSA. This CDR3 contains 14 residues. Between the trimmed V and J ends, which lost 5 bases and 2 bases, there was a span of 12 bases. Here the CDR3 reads CASSRYGDQETQYF. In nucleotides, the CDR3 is TGTGCCAGCAGCCGTTACGGGGATCAAGAGACCCAGTACTTC.

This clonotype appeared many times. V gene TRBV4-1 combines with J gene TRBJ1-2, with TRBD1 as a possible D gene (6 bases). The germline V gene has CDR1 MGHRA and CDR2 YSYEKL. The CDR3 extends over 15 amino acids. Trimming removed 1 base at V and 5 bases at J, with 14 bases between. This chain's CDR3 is CASSQAPGQYYGYTF. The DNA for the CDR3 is TGCGCCAGCAGCCAAGCCCCTGGACAGTATTATGGCTACACCTTC.

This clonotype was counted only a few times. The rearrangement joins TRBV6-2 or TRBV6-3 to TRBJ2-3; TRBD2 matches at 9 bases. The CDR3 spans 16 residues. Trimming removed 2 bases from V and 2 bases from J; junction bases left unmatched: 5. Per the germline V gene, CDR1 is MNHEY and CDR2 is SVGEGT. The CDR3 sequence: CASSYRREGPTDTQYF. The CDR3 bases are TGTGCCAGCAGTTACAGGCGGGAGGGGCCCACAGATACGCAGTATTTT.

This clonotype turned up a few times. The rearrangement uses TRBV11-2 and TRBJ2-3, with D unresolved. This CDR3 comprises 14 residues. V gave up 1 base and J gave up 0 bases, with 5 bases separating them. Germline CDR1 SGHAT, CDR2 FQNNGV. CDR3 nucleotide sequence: TGTGCCAGCAGCTTAGCCTTTAGCACAGATACGCAGTATTTT. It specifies CASSLAFSTDTQYF.

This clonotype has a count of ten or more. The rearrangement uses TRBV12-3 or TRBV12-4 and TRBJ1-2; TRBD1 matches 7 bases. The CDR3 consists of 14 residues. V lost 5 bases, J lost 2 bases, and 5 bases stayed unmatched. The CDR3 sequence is CASSPRQGNYGYTF. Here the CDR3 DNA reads TGTGCCAGCAGTCCCAGACAGGGAAACTATGGCTACACCTTC.

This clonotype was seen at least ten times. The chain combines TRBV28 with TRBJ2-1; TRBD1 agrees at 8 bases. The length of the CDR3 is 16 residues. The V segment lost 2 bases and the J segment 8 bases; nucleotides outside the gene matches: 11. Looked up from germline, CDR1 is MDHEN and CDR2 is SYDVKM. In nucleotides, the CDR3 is TGTGCCAGCAGTTTAGACAGGGGAAGGCAAAATGATGAGCAGTTCTTC. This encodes CASSLDRGRQNDEQFF.

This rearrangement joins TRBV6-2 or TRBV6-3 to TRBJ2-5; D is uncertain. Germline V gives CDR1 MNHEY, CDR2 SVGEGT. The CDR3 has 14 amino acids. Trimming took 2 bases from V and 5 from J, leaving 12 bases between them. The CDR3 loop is CASSYRGPPETQYF. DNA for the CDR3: TGTGCCAGCAGTTACCGAGGCCCCCCGGAGACCCAGTACTTC.

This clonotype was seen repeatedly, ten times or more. CDR3 nucleotides: TGCAGTGCTGCACAGGGGTTCAGGGAAAAACTGTTTTTT. The encoded protein is CSAAQGFREKLFF. This chain links TRBV20-1 with TRBJ1-4; TRBD1 aligns across 7 bases. After removal of 5 bases from V and 8 bases from J, the junction contained 8 bases not matched to a gene. Per the germline V gene, CDR1 is DFQATT and CDR2 is SNEGSKA (reference sequence). The CDR3 runs to 13 residues.

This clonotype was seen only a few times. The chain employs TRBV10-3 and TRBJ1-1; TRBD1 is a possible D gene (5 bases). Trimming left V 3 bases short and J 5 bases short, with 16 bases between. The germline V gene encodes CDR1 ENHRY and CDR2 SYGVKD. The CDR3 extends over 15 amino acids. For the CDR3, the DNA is TGTGCCATCAGTGATTCGGGGGGGGGGAAGACTGAAGCTTTCTTT. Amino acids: CAISDSGGGKTEAFF.

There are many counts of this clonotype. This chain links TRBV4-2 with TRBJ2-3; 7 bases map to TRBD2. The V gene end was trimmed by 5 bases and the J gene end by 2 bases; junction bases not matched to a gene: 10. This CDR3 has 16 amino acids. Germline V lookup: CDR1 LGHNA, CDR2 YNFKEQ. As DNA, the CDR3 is TGTGCCAGCAGCAGCCGGGCTAGCGGAGACACAGATACGCAGTATTTT. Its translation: CASSSRASGDTDTQYF.

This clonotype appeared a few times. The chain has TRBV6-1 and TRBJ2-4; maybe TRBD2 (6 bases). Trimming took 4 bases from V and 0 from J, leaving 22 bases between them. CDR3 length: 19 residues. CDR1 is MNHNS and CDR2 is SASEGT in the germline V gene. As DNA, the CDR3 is TGTGCCAGCAGTGGGGCGGGACGGGAAACTCTACTAGCCAAAAACATTCAGTACTTC. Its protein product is CASSGAGRETLLAKNIQYF.